The present T cell receptor beta chain was sequenced within a study of control samples from healthy donors and cancer patients. Measured with immunoSEQ multiplex PCR; TCRdb has only the in-frame clones, and not every one. The table lists some 120,000 clones, 85% to 95% of them singletons. The TCR comes from a man aged 25-45 years in good health. Material: blood.

In nucleotides, the CDR3 is TGCGCCAGCGTTTTACGGGGGGAGGGTGAGCAGTTCTTC. It translates to CASVLRGEGEQFF. The V call is TRBV10-2, the J call TRBJ2-1; 7 bases agree with TRBD2. This CDR3 is built from 13 residues. Germline V gives CDR1 WSHSY, CDR2 SAAADI. Germline trimming cut 8 bases from V and 9 bases from J; bases unmatched to any gene: 10.